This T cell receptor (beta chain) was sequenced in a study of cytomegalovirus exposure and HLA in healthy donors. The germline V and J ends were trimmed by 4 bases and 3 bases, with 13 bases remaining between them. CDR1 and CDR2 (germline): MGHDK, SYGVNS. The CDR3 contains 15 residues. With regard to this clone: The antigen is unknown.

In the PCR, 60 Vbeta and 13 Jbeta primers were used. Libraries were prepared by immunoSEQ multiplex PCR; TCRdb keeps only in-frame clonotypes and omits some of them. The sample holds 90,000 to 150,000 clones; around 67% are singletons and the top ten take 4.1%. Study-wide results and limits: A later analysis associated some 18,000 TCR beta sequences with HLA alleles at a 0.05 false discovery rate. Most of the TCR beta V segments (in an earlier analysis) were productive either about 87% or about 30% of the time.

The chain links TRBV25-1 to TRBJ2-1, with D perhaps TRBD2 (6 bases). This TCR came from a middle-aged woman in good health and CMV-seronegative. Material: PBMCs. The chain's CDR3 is CASSGRGAVYNEQFF. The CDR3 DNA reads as TGTGCCAGCAGTGGGCGGGGAGCGGTCTACAATGAGCAGTTCTTC.